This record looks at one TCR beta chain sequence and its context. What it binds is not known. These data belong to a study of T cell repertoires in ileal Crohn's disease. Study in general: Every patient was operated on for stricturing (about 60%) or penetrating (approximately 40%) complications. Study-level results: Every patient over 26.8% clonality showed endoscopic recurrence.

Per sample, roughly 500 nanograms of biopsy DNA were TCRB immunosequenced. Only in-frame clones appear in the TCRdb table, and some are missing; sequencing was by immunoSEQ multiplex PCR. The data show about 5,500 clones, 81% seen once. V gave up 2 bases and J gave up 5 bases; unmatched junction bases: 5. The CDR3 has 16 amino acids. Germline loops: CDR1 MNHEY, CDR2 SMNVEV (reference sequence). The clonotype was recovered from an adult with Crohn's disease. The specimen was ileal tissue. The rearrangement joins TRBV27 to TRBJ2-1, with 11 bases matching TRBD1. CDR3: CASSLTGTGGDNEQFF. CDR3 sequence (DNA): TGTGCCAGCAGTTTAACCGGGACAGGGGGGGACAATGAGCAGTTCTTC.